The 29 T cell receptor beta chains listed next were all sequenced from one sample in a study of CD8+ T cells in alopecia areata listed by TCRdb under 2018. The time point label corresponds to: 20 to 30 weeks on oral tofacitinib. The sample's treatment or condition label is to be understood as: oral pan-JAK inhibitor, 5-10 mg twice daily. Preparation of the library involved the immunoSEQ multiplex PCR assay. RNA was extracted from all samples and reverse transcribed into cDNA, which served as template for TCR sequencing. TCRdb took over this immuneACCESS table, retaining in-frame rearrangements with V and J assigned. Such tables are incomplete; in checked studies, under half of the missing clones stem from an unresolved V gene, and the remainder is unexplained. Across this sample there are 150,000 to 200,000 clones, with less than 70% seen only once. Approximately 14% of the sample lies in the top ten.

This sample comprised CD4+ T cells sorted from blood, obtained at week 24, from a patient treated with tofacitinib. Every receptor here comes from a human donor with alopecia areata.

In this sample, this clone turned up a few times. The rearrangement joins TRBV27 to TRBJ1-1; perhaps TRBD1 as D (5 bases). This CDR3 is 14 amino acids long. Germline CDR1 and CDR2: MNHEY and SMNVEV (reference sequence). V lost 7 bases and J 2 bases, leaving 14 bases between the germline ends. CDR3 sequence: CASNVQGPNTEAFF. The DNA for the CDR3 is TGTGCCAGCAATGTGCAGGGACCAAACACTGAAGCTTTCTTT.

V usage is TRBV30 and J usage is TRBJ2-3; D may be TRBD1 (6 bases). CDR3 length: 16 residues. Germline V CDR1 and CDR2: GTSNPN, SVGIG (reference sequence). The V end lost 1 base, the J end lost 1 base, and 15 bases lay between the germline ends. The CDR3 loop reads CAWSDEQGTGTDTQYF. CDR3 DNA: TGTGCCTGGAGTGACGAACAGGGAACCGGCACAGATACGCAGTATTTT.

This clone was detected only a few times. The chain carries TRBV5-1 and TRBJ2-3; the match to TRBD2 covers 12 bases. The J segment lost 5 bases and the V segment lost 2 bases, leaving 9 bases of the junction unmatched. Germline V gene lookup returns CDR1 SGHRS and CDR2 YFSETQ. The CDR3 consists of 17 residues. CDR3 DNA: TGCGCCAGCAGCTTACCTACTAGCGGGGGGTTGGGAGATACGCAGTATTTT. Its protein is CASSLPTSGGLGDTQYF.

The rearrangement links TRBV11-2 to TRBJ2-5; maybe TRBD1 (6 bases). Per the germline V gene, CDR1 is SGHAT and CDR2 is FQNNGV. CDR3 size: 17 residues. V lost 4 bases and J lost 4, with 22 bases in between. The CDR3, as DNA: TGTGCCAGCAGCTATATACGGGTACAGGGTGGAGGAGAGACCCAGTACTTC. It codes for CASSYIRVQGGGETQYF.

This rearrangement joins TRBV27 to TRBJ2-7, with 9 bases identical to TRBD1. Unmatched junction bases numbered 7, after V lost 3 bases and J lost 4 bases. Germline V lookup: CDR1 MNHEY, CDR2 SMNVEV (reference sequence). The CDR3 runs 15 residues. This CDR3 reads CASSFKGQGFYEQYF. The CDR3 DNA reads as TGTGCCAGCAGTTTTAAGGGACAGGGTTTTTACGAGCAGTACTTC.

The chain employs TRBV5-1 and TRBJ2-1; 7 bases agree with TRBD2. This CDR3 has 16 amino acids. The germline gives CDR1 SGHRS, CDR2 YFSETQ. V lost 4 bases, J lost 10 bases, and 17 bases stayed unmatched. The DNA of the CDR3 is TGCGCCAGCAGCGACGGGACTAATATTTATTCTTACGAGCAGTTCTTC. Residues: CASSDGTNIYSYEQFF.

This clone was picked up a small number of times. The J gene is TRBJ2-3, the V gene TRBV29-1, with 12 bases fitting TRBD2. V lost 5 bases and J lost 6; bases outside the gene matches: 9. The CDR3 has 15 residues. Germline CDR1 reads SQVTM; CDR2 reads ANQGSEA. DNA of the CDR3: TGCAGCGTTAATACACTAGCGGGGGGCTCGGATACGCAGTATTTT. It is translated as CSVNTLAGGSDTQYF.

The chain couples TRBV23-1 to TRBJ2-7, with D uncertain. Being an ORF, TRBV23-1 has a function that is uncertain. The V and J ends lost 9 bases and 5 bases respectively, with 23 bases between them. The length of the CDR3 is 15 residues. This CDR3 is CARRTEVGRCHEQYF. In DNA form, the CDR3 reads TGCGCCAGGAGGACGGAAGTGGGCAGGTGCCACGAGCAGTACTTC.

CDR3 sequence: CASSLDRNTEAFF. The CDR3 DNA reads TGTGCCAGCAGCTTAGACAGGAACACTGAAGCTTTCTTT. V is TRBV13 and J is TRBJ1-1, with D unresolved. Trimming took 1 base from V and 1 from J, leaving 4 bases between them. Germline V CDR1 and CDR2: PRHDT, FYEKMQ (reference sequence). The CDR3 covers 13 residues.

The rearrangement joins TRBV2 to TRBJ2-7; D gene ambiguous. Trimming took off 6 bases at V and 5 bases at J, with 11 bases between the two ends. This CDR3 has 12 amino acids. The V gene's germline CDR1 is SNHLY and CDR2 FYNNEI. The CDR3 is CASSTDFHEQYF. Here the CDR3 DNA reads TGTGCCAGCAGCACCGATTTCCACGAGCAGTACTTC.

This chain uses TRBV15 with TRBJ1-2; 8 bases agree with TRBD1. V was pared by 4 bases and J by 5 bases, with 9 bases of the junction left unmatched. Germline values: CDR1 LNHNV, CDR2 YYDKDF (reference sequence). There are 15 residues in the CDR3. The CDR3 loop reads CATSKTTGGLYGYTF. DNA of the CDR3: TGTGCCACCAGCAAAACTACAGGGGGACTATATGGCTACACCTTC.

V usage is TRBV30 and J usage is TRBJ1-4; no reliable D call. Germline CDR1 and CDR2: GTSNPN and SVGIG (reference sequence). The CDR3 loop spans 15 amino acids. V dropped 0 bases and J dropped 4 bases, with 12 bases sitting between them. The CDR3 DNA reads as TGTGCCTGGAGTGTGGGTACGACAAGTAATGAAAAACTGTTTTTT. It specifies CAWSVGTTSNEKLFF.

This chain uses TRBV30 with TRBJ1-2, with no clear D. V lost 3 bases, J lost 3 bases, and 8 bases lay in between. The germline V gene has CDR1 GTSNPN and CDR2 SVGIG (reference sequence). The CDR3 loop spans 12 amino acids. CDR3 nucleotides: TGTGCCTGGAGCCGATCGGACTATGGCTACACCTTC. The encoded protein is CAWSRSDYGYTF.

The rearrangement joins TRBV30 to TRBJ1-1; D is uncertain. Trimming left V 6 bases short and J 5 bases short, with 16 bases between. Germline lookup yields CDR1 GTSNPN and CDR2 SVGIG (reference sequence). The CDR3 loop spans 13 amino acids. The CDR3 region is CACFEVWPTEAFF. CDR3 nucleotides: TGTGCCTGTTTCGAGGTATGGCCGACTGAAGCTTTCTTT.

This clone has just a few counts. The chain carries TRBV4-2 and TRBJ2-5; 7 bases align to TRBD2. The trim removed 5 bases at V and 4 bases at J, leaving 7 bases unmatched. The CDR3 spans 14 residues. From germline, CDR1 is LGHNA and CDR2 YNFKEQ. CDR3 in DNA: TGTGCCAGCAGCTTAGAACCTAGCGGAGAGACCCAGTACTTC. Its protein is CASSLEPSGETQYF.

V gene TRBV5-1 combines with J gene TRBJ1-1; 8 nucleotides match TRBD1. Per germline, CDR1 SGHRS and CDR2 YFSETQ. With 1 base clipped from V and 0 bases from J, the junction kept 5 bases outside the gene matches. This CDR3 spans 16 amino acids. The CDR3 nucleotides read TGCGCCAGCAGCTTGACAGGGGGAAGAATGAACACTGAAGCTTTCTTT. Its translation: CASSLTGGRMNTEAFF.

V is TRBV7-2 and J is TRBJ2-2; a weak D match, TRBD1 (6 bases). The CDR3 runs to 15 residues. V was clipped by 3 bases and J by 1 base, with 9 bases between them. Per the germline V gene, CDR1 is SGHTA and CDR2 is FQGNSA. As DNA, the CDR3 is TGTGCCAGCAGCTTGGGGACAATGAACACCGGGGAGCTGTTTTTT. Protein: CASSLGTMNTGELFF.

The chain has TRBV5-1 and TRBJ2-6; D not certain. Between the trimmed V and J ends, which lost 0 bases and 3 bases, there was a span of 16 bases. Germline CDR1 and CDR2: SGHRS and YFSETQ. There are 18 residues in the CDR3. The CDR3 DNA sequence: TGCGCCAGCAGCTTGGCCCCAGCCGGTGCACTTGGGGCCAACGTCCTGACTTTC. Translation: CASSLAPAGALGANVLTF.

This clone has only a few counts. This chain links TRBV30 with TRBJ1-2; tentatively, D is TRBD1 (5 bases). The CDR3 runs to 12 residues. V was pared by 2 bases and J by 8 bases, with 12 bases between. CDR1 and CDR2 from the germline V gene are GTSNPN and SVGIG (reference sequence). The CDR3 DNA reads TGTGCCTGGAGTACAGGCAGGGTGGGCTACACCTTC. Its translation: CAWSTGRVGYTF.

The J gene is TRBJ2-3, the V gene TRBV5-4; D remains ambiguous. From germline, CDR1 is SGHNT and CDR2 YYREEE (reference sequence). CDR3 length: 13 residues. V was cut by 0 bases and J by 6 bases, with 8 bases left in between. This chain's CDR3 is CASSLVGSDTQYF. Written as DNA, the CDR3 is TGTGCCAGCAGCTTGGTAGGTTCGGATACGCAGTATTTT. The whole variable domain, filled in from reference TRBV5-4 and TRBJ2-3, reads ETGVTQSPTHLIKTRGQQVTLRCSSQSGHNTVSWYQQALGQGPQFIFQYYREEENGRGNFPPRFSGLQFPNYSSELNVNALELDDSALYLCASSLVGSDTQYFGPGTRLTVL.

The chain links TRBV29-1 to TRBJ2-5; tentative D call: TRBD2 (6 bases). Germline loops: CDR1 SQVTM, CDR2 ANQGSEA. The V gene lost 7 bases and the J gene lost 1 base, with 10 bases spanning the gap. The CDR3 covers 12 residues. Here the CDR3 reads CSAGGTQETQYF. CDR3 nucleotides: TGCAGCGCTGGAGGGACCCAAGAGACCCAGTACTTC.

The genes are TRBV25-1 and TRBJ1-2; possible D gene TRBD1, 5 bases. From germline, CDR1 is MGHDK and CDR2 SYGVNS. The ends were cut back, 1 base at V and 5 bases at J, with 14 bases in the middle. The CDR3 totals 15 residues. This chain's CDR3 is CASSESQRTGYGYTF. The CDR3 DNA follows: TGTGCCAGCAGTGAATCCCAACGTACAGGATATGGCTACACCTTC.

V and J are TRBV15 and TRBJ2-5; D may be TRBD2 (6 bases). The V gene's germline CDR1 is LNHNV and CDR2 YYDKDF (reference sequence). The CDR3 consists of 14 residues. Trimming shortened V by 0 bases and J by 5 bases, and 10 bases separated the two germline ends. The CDR3 sequence is CATSRDGLAETQYF. The DNA of the CDR3 is TGTGCCACCAGCAGAGATGGCCTAGCGGAGACCCAGTACTTC. Full variable domain (missing parts from reference TRBV15 and TRBJ2-5): DAMVIQNPRYQVTQFGKPVTLSCSQTLNHNVMYWYQQKSSQAPKLLFHYYDKDFNNEADTPDNFQSRRPNTSFCFLDIRSPGLGDTAMYLCATSRDGLAETQYFGPGTRLLVL.

This clone has just a few counts. The chain couples TRBV29-1 to TRBJ2-3, with 12 bases that match TRBD2. Germline V gene sequence: CDR1 SQVTM, CDR2 ANQGSEA. Trimming took 7 bases from V and 2 from J; bases not matched to a gene: 10. The CDR3 has 16 residues. The CDR3 bases are TGCAGCGGCCTAGCGGGGGGGACAACCTACACAGATACGCAGTATTTT. It encodes CSGLAGGTTYTDTQYF.

This rearrangement joins TRBV7-9 to TRBJ2-7; TRBD1 or TRBD2 may be the D gene (5 bases each). V lost 1 base, J lost 2 bases, and 15 bases lay in between. This CDR3 has 16 amino acids. Germline values: CDR1 SEHNR, CDR2 FQNEAQ (reference sequence). CDR3 coding DNA: TGTGCCAGCAGCTTAGGGGGCCCGGGACGGCCCTACGAGCAGTACTTC. It specifies CASSLGGPGRPYEQYF.

The rearrangement joins TRBV27 to TRBJ2-5; no reliable D call. The CDR3 runs to 12 residues. Germline-derived CDR1 and CDR2 are MNHEY and SMNVEV (reference sequence). Trimming removed 5 bases from V and 5 bases from J, with 9 bases in between. Here the CDR3 reads CASSRWGETQYF. In DNA form, the CDR3 reads TGTGCCAGCAGTCGGTGGGGTGAGACCCAGTACTTC.

The chain couples TRBV25-1 to TRBJ1-2, with D unresolved. Per the germline V gene, CDR1 is MGHDK and CDR2 is SYGVNS. V dropped 7 bases and J dropped 9 bases, with 9 bases sitting between them. The CDR3 is 10 amino acids. The CDR3 here is CASKDASYTF. The CDR3 DNA reads as TGTGCCAGCAAGGACGCCAGCTACACCTTC.

This clone was detected ten times or more. J is TRBJ2-2 and V is TRBV4-1; the D is unclear. The CDR3 consists of 14 residues. Germline loops: CDR1 MGHRA, CDR2 YSYEKL. The germline V and J ends were trimmed by 1 base and 0 bases, with 3 bases remaining between them. This CDR3 reads CASSQVTNTGELFF. The CDR3, as DNA: TGCGCCAGCAGCCAAGTCACGAACACCGGGGAGCTGTTTTTT.

This chain joins TRBV5-1 and TRBJ2-5, with D possibly called TRBD1 or TRBD2 (5 bases each). V was clipped by 4 bases and J by 4 bases, with 11 bases between them. This CDR3 has 13 amino acids. Looked up from germline, CDR1 is SGHRS and CDR2 is YFSETQ. The CDR3 coding sequence is TGCGCCAGCAGCGGGGGACGCGTAGAGACCCAGTACTTC. Protein: CASSGGRVETQYF.